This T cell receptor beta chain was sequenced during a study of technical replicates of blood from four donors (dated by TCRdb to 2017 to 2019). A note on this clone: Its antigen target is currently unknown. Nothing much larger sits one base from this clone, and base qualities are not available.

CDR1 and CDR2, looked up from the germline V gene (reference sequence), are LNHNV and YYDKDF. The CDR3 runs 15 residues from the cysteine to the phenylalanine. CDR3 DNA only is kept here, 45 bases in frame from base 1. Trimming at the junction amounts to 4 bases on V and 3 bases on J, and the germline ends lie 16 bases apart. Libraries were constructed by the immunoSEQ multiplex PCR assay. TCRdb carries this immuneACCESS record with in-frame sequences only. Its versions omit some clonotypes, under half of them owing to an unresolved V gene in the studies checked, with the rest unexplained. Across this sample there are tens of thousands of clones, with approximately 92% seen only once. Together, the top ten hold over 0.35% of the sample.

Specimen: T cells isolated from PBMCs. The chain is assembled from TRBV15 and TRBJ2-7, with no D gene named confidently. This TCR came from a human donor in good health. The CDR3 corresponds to CATSILPVLNYEQYF. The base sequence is TGTGCCACCAGCATCCTCCCAGTGTTAAACTACGAGCAGTACTTC.